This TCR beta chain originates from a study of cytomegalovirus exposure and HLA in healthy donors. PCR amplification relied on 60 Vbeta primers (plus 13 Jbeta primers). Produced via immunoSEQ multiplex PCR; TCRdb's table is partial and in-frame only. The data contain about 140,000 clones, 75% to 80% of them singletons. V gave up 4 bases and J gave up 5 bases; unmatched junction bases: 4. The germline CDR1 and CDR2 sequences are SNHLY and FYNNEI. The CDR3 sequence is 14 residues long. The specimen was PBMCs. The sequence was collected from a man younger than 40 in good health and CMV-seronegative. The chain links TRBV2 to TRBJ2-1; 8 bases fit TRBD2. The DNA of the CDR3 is TGTGCCAGCAGTGTTGGGACTAGGGACAATGAGCAGTTCTTC. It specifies CASSVGTRDNEQFF. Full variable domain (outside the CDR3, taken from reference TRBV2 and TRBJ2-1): EPEVTQTPSHQVTQMGQEVILRCVPISNHLYFYWYRQILGQKVEFLVSFYNNEISEKSEIFDDQFSVERPDGSNFTLKIRSTKLEDSAMYFCASSVGTRDNEQFFGPGTRLTVL.